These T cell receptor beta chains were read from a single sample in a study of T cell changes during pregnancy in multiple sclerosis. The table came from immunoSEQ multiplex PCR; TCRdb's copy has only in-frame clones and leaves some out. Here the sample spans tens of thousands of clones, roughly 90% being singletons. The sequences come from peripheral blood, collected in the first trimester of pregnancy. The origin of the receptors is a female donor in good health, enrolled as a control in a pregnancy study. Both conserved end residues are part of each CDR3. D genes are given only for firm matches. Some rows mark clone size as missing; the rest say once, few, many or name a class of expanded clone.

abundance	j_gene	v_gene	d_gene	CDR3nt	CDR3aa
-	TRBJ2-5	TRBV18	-	TGTGCCAGCTCACCAATAACAGGGCAAGAGACCCAGTACTTC	CASSPITGQETQYF
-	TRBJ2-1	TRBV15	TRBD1	TGTGCCACCAGCAGCGCGTTGCCGAGACAGGGGGCTTATGAGCAGTTCTTC	CATSSALPRQGAYEQFF
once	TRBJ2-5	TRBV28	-	TGTGCCAGCAGTACTGAAGAGACCCAGTACTTC	CASSTEETQYF
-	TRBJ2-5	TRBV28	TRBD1	TGTGCCAGCACAACCCCCCGGGACAGGGGTTTAGAGACCCAGTACTTC	CASTTPRDRGLETQYF
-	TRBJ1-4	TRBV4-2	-	TGTGCCAGCAGCCAAGATCTAGATGAAAAACTGTTTTTT	CASSQDLDEKLFF
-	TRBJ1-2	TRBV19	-	TGTGCCAGTAGCCCGAGATGGGGGGTTGACTATGGCTACACCTTC	CASSPRWGVDYGYTF
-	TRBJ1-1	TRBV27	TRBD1	TGTGCCAGCAGTTTGGACAGGGGCACTGAAGCTTTCTTT	CASSLDRGTEAFF
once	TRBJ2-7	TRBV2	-	TGTGCCAGCAGTGGGGGACAACGCGAGCAGTACTTC	CASSGGQREQYF
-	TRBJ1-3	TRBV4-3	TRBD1	TGCGCCAGCAGCCTACGACAGGGTCCTGGAAACACCATATATTTT	CASSLRQGPGNTIYF
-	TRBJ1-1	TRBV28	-	TGTGCCAGCAGTTTAGGCCTTGACAGGCCCCTGAACACTGAAGCTTTCTTT	CASSLGLDRPLNTEAFF
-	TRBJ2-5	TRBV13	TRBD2	TGTGCCAGCAGCTTTACTCATTCGGGAGGGGAGACCCAGTACTTC	CASSFTHSGGETQYF
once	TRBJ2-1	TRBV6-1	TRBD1	TGTGCCAGCACGTTACAGGGGGCTAGTGAGCAGTTCTTC	CASTLQGASEQFF
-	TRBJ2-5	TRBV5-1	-	TGCGCCAGCAGCGCCTCGGGGGAGACCCAGTACTTC	CASSASGETQYF
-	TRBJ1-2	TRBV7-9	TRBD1	TGTGCCAGCAGCTCGGGACAGGGGCTTAACTATGGCTACACCTTC	CASSSGQGLNYGYTF
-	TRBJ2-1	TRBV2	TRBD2	TGTGCCAGCAGTGAATCTAGCGGGAGGGCCGATGAGCAGTTCTTC	CASSESSGRADEQFF
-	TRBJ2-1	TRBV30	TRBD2	TGTGCCTGGGGACTAGCGGCCTCCTACAATGAGCAGTTCTTC	CAWGLAASYNEQFF
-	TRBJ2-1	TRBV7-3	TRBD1	TGTGCCAGCAGCTCCCGGGACAGAGTATACAATGAGCAGTTCTTC	CASSSRDRVYNEQFF
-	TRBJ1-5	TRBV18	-	TGTGCCAGCTCACTAAACCGACCCGACCGGGGCAATCAGCCCCAGCATTTT	CASSLNRPDRGNQPQHF
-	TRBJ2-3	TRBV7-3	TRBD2	TGTGCCAGCAGTGTGGGGGGAGGGTGGGCAGATACGCAGTATTTT	CASSVGGGWADTQYF
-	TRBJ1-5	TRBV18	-	TGTGCCAGCTCACCACCGGGGAGGGAGGATCAGCCCCAGCATTTT	CASSPPGREDQPQHF
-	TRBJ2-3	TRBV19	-	TGTGCCAGTGAGGTGACCACAATTGGGACAGATACGCAGTATTTT	CASEVTTIGTDTQYF
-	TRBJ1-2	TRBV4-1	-	TGCGCCAGCAGCGACTACGGGACTACGTATGGCTACACCTTC	CASSDYGTTYGYTF
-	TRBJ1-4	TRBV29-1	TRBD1	TGCAGCGTCGCGAGGACAGGGAATGAAAAACTGTTTTTT	CSVARTGNEKLFF
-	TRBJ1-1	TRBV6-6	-	TGTGCCAGCAGTTATGAGGCCCACCGAAACACTGAAGCTTTCTTT	CASSYEAHRNTEAFF
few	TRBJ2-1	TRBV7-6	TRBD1	TGTGCCAGCAGCCCCCGGACAGGGCCCTACAATGAGCAGTTCTTC	CASSPRTGPYNEQFF
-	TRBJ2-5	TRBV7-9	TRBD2	TGTGCCAGCAGCTACGAAACTAGCGGAGCAAACCAGTACTTC	CASSYETSGANQYF
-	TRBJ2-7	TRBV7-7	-	TGTGCTAGCAGCTTGGGGGGTCCCTACGAGCAGTACTTC	CASSLGGPYEQYF
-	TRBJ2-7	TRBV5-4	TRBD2	TGTGCCAGCAGCTTGACTAGCGGACCGCGGGAGCAGTACTTC	CASSLTSGPREQYF
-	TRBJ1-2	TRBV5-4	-	TGTGCCAGCAGCTTGGGAACAGGCCCCTATGGCTACACCTTC	CASSLGTGPYGYTF
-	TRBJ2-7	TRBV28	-	TGTGCCAGCAGTCACAGCGGAGAGCAGTACTTC	CASSHSGEQYF
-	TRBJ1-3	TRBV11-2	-	TGTGCCAGCAGCTTAGTAGGAAACACCATATATTTT	CASSLVGNTIYF
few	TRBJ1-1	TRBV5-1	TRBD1	TGCGCCAGCAGCGCGACAGGGGAAACTGAAGCTTTCTTT	CASSATGETEAFF
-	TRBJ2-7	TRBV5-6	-	TGTGCCAGCAGCTTGCTAACCGCCCGTCCTTACCCCTCGCAGTACTTC	CASSLLTARPYPSQYF
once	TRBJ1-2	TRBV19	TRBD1	TGTGCCAGTAGTATGACAGGGGAAGGCTACACCTTC	CASSMTGEGYTF
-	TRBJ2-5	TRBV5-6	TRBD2	TGTGCCAGCAGCGTCTTACTAGCGGGGGAAGTAGAGACCCAGTACTTC	CASSVLLAGEVETQYF
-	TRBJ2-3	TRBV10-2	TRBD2	TGCGCCAGCAGTGTGGGCGGGGGGGGAGCAGATACGCAGTATTTT	CASSVGGGGADTQYF
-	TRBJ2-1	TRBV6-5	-	TGTGCCAGCAGTTACGAAGCGGGCACGGGGAATGAGCAGTTCTTC	CASSYEAGTGNEQFF
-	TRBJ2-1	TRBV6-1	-	TGTGCCAGCACTCTAGGGGGACGGTACAATGAGCAGTTCTTC	CASTLGGRYNEQFF
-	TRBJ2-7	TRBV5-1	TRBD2	TGCGCCAGCAGGGTCAGCGGGGATACCTACGAGCAGTACTTC	CASRVSGDTYEQYF
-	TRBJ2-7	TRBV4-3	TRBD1	TGCGCCAGCAGCCAAGATTTTGGGACAGGGTCTGACGAGCAGTACTTC	CASSQDFGTGSDEQYF
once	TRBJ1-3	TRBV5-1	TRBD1	TGCGCCAGCAGCCTAGGACAGGGAGGTTTCTCTGGAAACACCATATATTTT	CASSLGQGGFSGNTIYF
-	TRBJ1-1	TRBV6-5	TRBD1	TGTGCCAGCAGTCCTTGGGACAGGGCTAACACTGAAGCTTTCTTT	CASSPWDRANTEAFF
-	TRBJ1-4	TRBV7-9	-	TGTGCCAGCAGCTTGCCAGGCGCAACTAATGAAAAACTGTTTTTT	CASSLPGATNEKLFF
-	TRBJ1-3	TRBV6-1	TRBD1	TGTGCCAGCAGTGTGCTCCAGGGGGCTGGAAACACCATATATTTT	CASSVLQGAGNTIYF
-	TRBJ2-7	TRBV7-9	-	TGTGCCAGCAGCTTTAGAGGGTCGAGGAACACCTACGAGCAGTACTTC	CASSFRGSRNTYEQYF
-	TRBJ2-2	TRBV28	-	TGTGCCAGCACAGACAGGACCCCTTCGAACACCGGGGAGCTGTTTTTT	CASTDRTPSNTGELFF
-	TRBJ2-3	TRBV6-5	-	TGTGCCAGCAGTTCCCTTCGAACGGGGGAACCAGATACGCAGTATTTT	CASSSLRTGEPDTQYF
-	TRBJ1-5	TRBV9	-	TGTGCCAGCAGCGCCGGGGGAAGTCACAATCAGCCCCAGCATTTT	CASSAGGSHNQPQHF